The TCR beta chain described here comes from a study of Graves' ophthalmopathy and Graves' hyperthyroidism. Study-wide background: Ahead of any treatment, peripheral blood was obtained at the initial diagnosis. Study-wide points: In blood appeared most of the expanded thyroid clonotypes whose frequency exceeded 0.001.

Patients with other autoimmune diseases, uncontrolled infections, pregnancy or lactation were excluded. The PBMC fraction was derived from 9 to 10 ml of fresh peripheral blood. This CDR3 spans 13 amino acids. The V and J ends lost 0 bases and 6 bases respectively, with 8 bases between them. The germline CDR1 and CDR2 sequences are ENHRY and SYGVKD. This clonotype has at least ten counts. The antigen is unknown. Scientists amplified the TCR beta CDR3 regions from RNA transcripts. The authors performed first-round RT-PCR with HTBI primers and then a second-round multiplex PCR. A single record per CDR3 protein comes from TCRdb applying MiXCR to the multiplex PCR reads. The top ten clones hold 10% to 15% of a sample with roughly 300,000 distinct CDR3 sequences, roughly a sixth of them seen once.

Input material: peripheral blood. This TCR derives from an adult man with Graves' ophthalmopathy. V usage is TRBV10-3 and J usage is TRBJ1-2, with unresolved D. The CDR3, as DNA: TGTGCCATCAGTGAGTCTAGGGTACATGGCTACACCTTC. Protein: CAISESRVHGYTF.